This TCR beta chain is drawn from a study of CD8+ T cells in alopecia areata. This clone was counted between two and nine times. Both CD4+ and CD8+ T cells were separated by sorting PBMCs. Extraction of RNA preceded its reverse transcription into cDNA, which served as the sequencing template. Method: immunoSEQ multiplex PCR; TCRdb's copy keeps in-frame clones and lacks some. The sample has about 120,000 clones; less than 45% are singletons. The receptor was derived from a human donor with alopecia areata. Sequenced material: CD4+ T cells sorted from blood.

The chain's CDR3 is CASSPGVPYEQYF. The CDR3 coding sequence is TGTGCCAGCTCACCAGGAGTGCCCTACGAGCAGTACTTC. The rearrangement links TRBV18 to TRBJ2-7; no clear D gene. Germline V gene lookup returns CDR1 KGHSH and CDR2 LQKENI. Trimming removed 2 bases at V and 2 bases at J, with 7 bases between. The CDR3 is made up of 13 amino acids. Variable domain in full (rest from reference TRBV18 and TRBJ2-7): NAGVMQNPRHLVRRRGQEARLRCSPMKGHSHVYWYRQLPEEGLKFMVYLQKENIIDESGMPKERFSAEFPKEGPSILRIQQVVRGDSAAYFCASSPGVPYEQYFGPGTRLTVT.